The T cell receptor (beta chain) described here comes from a study of vaccination effects on CD4 cells after COVID-19. Antigen-specific CD4+ T cell clonotypes were called by their expansion after viral peptide-pool culture in ViraFEST. Subsequent to approximately 11 days of culture, CD4+ T cells were isolated. Two-dose BNT162b2 or mRNA-1273 vaccination was given to participants. Overall study results and limits: Clones of infection and vaccine origin contracted markedly late after vaccination.

Method: immunoSEQ multiplex PCR; TCRdb's copy keeps in-frame clones and lacks some. The sample lists more than 65,000 clones; 75% to 85% were seen once. Note on this clone: The antigen remains unidentified.

The clonotype was recovered from a human donor who received a COVID-19 vaccine. The sequenced sample was CD4+ T cells from PBMCs cultured with HCoV-229E spike peptides, obtained after COVID-19 vaccination.

The CDR3 sequence is CASSDTGGRAKNIQYF. DNA for the CDR3: TGTGCCAGCAGTGATACTGGGGGTAGGGCCAAAAACATTCAGTACTTC. This chain connects TRBV2 to TRBJ2-4; D tentatively fits TRBD1 or TRBD2 (5 bases each). This CDR3 spans 16 amino acids. V was cut by 3 bases and J by 1 base, with 13 bases left in between. Germline V lookup: CDR1 SNHLY, CDR2 FYNNEI.